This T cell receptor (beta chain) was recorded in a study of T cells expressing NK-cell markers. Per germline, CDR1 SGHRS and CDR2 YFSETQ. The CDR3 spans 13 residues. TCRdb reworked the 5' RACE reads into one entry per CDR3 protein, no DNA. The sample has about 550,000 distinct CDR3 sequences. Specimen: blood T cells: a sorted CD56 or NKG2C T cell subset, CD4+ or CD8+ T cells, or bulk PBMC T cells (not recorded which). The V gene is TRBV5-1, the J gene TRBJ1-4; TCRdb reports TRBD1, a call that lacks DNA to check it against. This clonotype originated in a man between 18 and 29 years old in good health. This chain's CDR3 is CASTWLGDEKLFF.